This TCR beta chain was recovered during a study of T cell changes during pregnancy in multiple sclerosis. Trimming shortened V by 2 bases and J by 2 bases, and 8 bases separated the two germline ends. The germline gives CDR1 SGHRS, CDR2 YFSETQ. This CDR3 spans 15 amino acids. Assay used: immunoSEQ multiplex PCR; TCRdb lists only in-frame clones, some missing. This table has 45,000 to 70,000 clones, about 94% appearing once. The V gene is TRBV5-1, the J gene TRBJ2-6; D is ambiguous. The specimen comprised peripheral blood, sampled in the third trimester of pregnancy. The sequence came from a female donor in good health, enrolled as a control in a pregnancy study. CDR3 amino acids: CASSFVTAGANVLTF. CDR3 bases: TGCGCCAGCAGCTTCGTTACAGCTGGGGCCAACGTCCTGACTTTC.